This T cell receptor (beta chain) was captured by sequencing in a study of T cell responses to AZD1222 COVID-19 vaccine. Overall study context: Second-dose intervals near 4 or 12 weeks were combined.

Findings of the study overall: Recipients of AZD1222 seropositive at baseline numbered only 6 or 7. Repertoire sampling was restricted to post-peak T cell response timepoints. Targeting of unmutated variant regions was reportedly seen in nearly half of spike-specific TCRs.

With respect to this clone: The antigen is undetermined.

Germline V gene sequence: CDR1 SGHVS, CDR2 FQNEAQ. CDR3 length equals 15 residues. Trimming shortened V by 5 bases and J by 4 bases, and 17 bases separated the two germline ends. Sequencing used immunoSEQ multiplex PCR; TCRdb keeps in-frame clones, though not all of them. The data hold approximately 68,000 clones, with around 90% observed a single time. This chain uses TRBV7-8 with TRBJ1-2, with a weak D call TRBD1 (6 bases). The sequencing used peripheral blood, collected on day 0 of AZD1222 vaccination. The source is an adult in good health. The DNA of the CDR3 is TGTGCCAGCAGCGCATCCAGGGGCGCGGGCTATGGCTACACCTTC. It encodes CASSASRGAGYGYTF.